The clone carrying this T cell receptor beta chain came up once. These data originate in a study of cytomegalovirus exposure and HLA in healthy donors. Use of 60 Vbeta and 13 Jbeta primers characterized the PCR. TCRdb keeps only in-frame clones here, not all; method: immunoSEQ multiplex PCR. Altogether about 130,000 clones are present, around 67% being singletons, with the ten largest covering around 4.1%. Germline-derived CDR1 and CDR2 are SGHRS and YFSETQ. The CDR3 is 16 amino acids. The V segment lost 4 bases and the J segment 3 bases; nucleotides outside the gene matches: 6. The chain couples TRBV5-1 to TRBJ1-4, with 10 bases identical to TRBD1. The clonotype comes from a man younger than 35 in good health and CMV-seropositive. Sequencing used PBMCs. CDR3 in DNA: TGCGCCAGCAGCCCGGCGGACAGGGGGGCTAATGAAAAACTGTTTTTT. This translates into CASSPADRGANEKLFF. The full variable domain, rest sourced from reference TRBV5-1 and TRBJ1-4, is KAGVTQTPRYLIKTRGQQVTLSCSPISGHRSVSWYQQTPGQGLQFLFEYFSETQRNKGNFPGRFSGRQFSNSRSEMNVSTLELGDSALYLCASSPADRGANEKLFFGSGTQLSVL.